This T cell receptor (beta chain) originates from a study of blood T cell repertoires in COVID-19. Across the study: Specimens from acute and convalescent COVID-19 originated in the United States, Italy and Spain. T cells, B-cell-depleted T cells, or PBMCs provided the cDNA or gDNA that served as material.

TCRdb's copy holds only in-frame clones and misses some; the assay was immunoSEQ multiplex PCR. The sample consists of about 74,000 clones, roughly three quarters of them appearing once. The CDR3 runs 15 residues. CDR1 and CDR2 (germline): KGHDR, SFDVKD. V dropped 3 bases and J dropped 6; count of bases not matched to a gene: 9. The material sequenced was peripheral blood. The V and J genes are TRBV24-1 and TRBJ2-7; 8 bases map to TRBD1. The sequence was collected from a human donor in a cohort sampled during active COVID-19. Written as DNA, the CDR3 is TGTGCCACCAGTGATGGGGGGACAGGCGGGGCCGAGCAGTACTTC. Translation gives CATSDGGTGGAEQYF.